Below are 5 T cell receptor beta chains sequenced from a single sample in a study of response to subunit inactivated influenza vaccine. One entry per CDR3 protein, called by TCRdb with MiXCR from the RT-PCR reads. The sample shows 650,000 to 800,000 distinct CDR3 sequences, around a sixth of them seen only once. The sample was PBMCs from blood, taken around 5 days after vaccination. The receptor set was obtained from a man aged 45-65 years who received an inactivated influenza vaccine.

This clonotype was seen more than once but under ten times. The V and J genes are TRBV28 and TRBJ2-6; tentatively, D is TRBD1 (6 bases). CDR3 length: 16 amino acids. Germline V lookup: CDR1 MDHEN, CDR2 SYDVKM. The ends were cut back, 6 bases at V and 2 bases at J, with 14 bases in the middle. Here the CDR3 DNA reads TGTGCCAGCAGGAGAACAGGGACCCCTGGGGCCAACGTCCTGACTTTC. It translates to CASRRTGTPGANVLTF.

The chain couples TRBV4-2 to TRBJ2-6, with D maybe TRBD1 (6 bases). Trimming took off 4 bases at V and 0 bases at J, with 13 bases between the two ends. The CDR3 contains 17 residues. CDR1 LGHNA and CDR2 YNFKEQ come from the germline V gene. The CDR3 DNA is TGTGCCAGCAGCCTCGGACGGACAGTCTCTGGGGCCAACGTCCTGACTTTC. Encoded protein: CASSLGRTVSGANVLTF.

This chain connects TRBV5-5 to TRBJ2-5, with D maybe TRBD1 (5 bases). Between the trimmed V and J ends, which lost 0 bases and 3 bases, there was a span of 9 bases. Germline V gene sequence: CDR1 SGHKS, CDR2 YYEKEE (reference sequence). The CDR3 runs to 14 residues. The CDR3, as DNA: TGTGCCAGCAGCTTGGTTCCAGGGAAAGAGACCCAGTACTTC. It codes for CASSLVPGKETQYF.

This clonotype was seen only a few times. This chain connects TRBV18 to TRBJ2-7, with D possibly being TRBD1 (6 bases). The germline gives CDR1 KGHSH, CDR2 LQKENI. This CDR3 is 15 amino acids long. The V gene lost 2 bases and the J gene lost 4 bases, with 15 bases spanning the gap. The DNA for the CDR3 is TGTGCCAGCTCACCAGGGGCAGGGGAAATTTACGAGCAGTACTTC. It codes for CASSPGAGEIYEQYF.

The sample holds a few counts of this clonotype. The genes are TRBV6-2 or TRBV6-3 and TRBJ2-1; D is unresolved. V shed 2 bases and J shed 9 bases, with 11 bases lying between them. Germline V CDR1 and CDR2: MNHEY, SVGEGT. CDR3 length equals 13 residues. This CDR3 reads CASSYPASSEQFF. The CDR3 region has the DNA TGTGCCAGCAGTTACCCTGCCAGCAGTGAGCAGTTCTTC.